This T cell receptor beta chain originates from a study of blood T cells in healthy people across ages. General observations from the study: Measured against age, TCR beta diversity per million T cells decreased in a roughly linear manner.

Caucasian individuals from Russia who were healthy and aged about 6 to 95 acted as donors. Next came a second PCR, run for about 7 to 11 cycles, which used a sample-barcoded 5' primer along with a J-beta primer mix. Through a template-switch adaptor with 12 random nucleotides, each cDNA molecule received a tag. TCRdb reprocessed the 5' RACE reads via MiXCR and lists one record per CDR3 protein. The sample contains some 1.8 million distinct CDR3 sequences, more than 35% of which appear only once. About this clonotype itself: What it recognizes is unknown.

CDR1 is SGHTA, CDR2 FQGNSA, per germline. The CDR3 contains 15 residues. This chain links TRBV7-2 with TRBJ2-5; D perhaps matches TRBD1 (5 bases). The J call may be in error: the DNA end matches TRBJ2-1 better. This clonotype was sampled from a human donor in good health. Material for sequencing was blood. The DNA of the CDR3 is TGTGCCAGCAGCTTAGTAGGGGTGGCCCAAGAGACCCAGTTCTTC. Protein sequence: CASSLVGVAQETQFF.